The 15 T cell receptor beta chains listed next were all sequenced from one sample in a study of blood T cell repertoires in COVID-19. This table comes from immunoSEQ multiplex PCR, and its TCRdb copy is limited to in-frame clones, with some not included. Seen here are under 150,000 clones, 79% observed once, and the top ten hold approximately 3.6%. What was sequenced was peripheral blood. The receptors derive from a man in his fifties or sixties with acute or convalescent COVID-19.

This rearrangement joins TRBV19 to TRBJ2-3; 13 bases are shared with TRBD2. In germline, CDR1 is LNHDA, CDR2 SQIVND (reference sequence). Losses at the gene ends were 6 bases for V and 11 bases for J; bases not matched to a gene: 11. CDR3 size: 15 residues. The CDR3, as DNA: TGTGCCAGTAGCGGGACTAGCGGGATGAGCCTAGTGCAGTATTTT. Residues: CASSGTSGMSLVQYF.

V is TRBV7-2 and J is TRBJ2-1; 9 bases are shared with TRBD1. J lost 2 bases, V lost 4 bases, and 9 bases had no gene match. This CDR3 comprises 17 residues. Looked up from germline, CDR1 is SGHTA and CDR2 is FQGNSA. CDR3 sequence reads: CASSSPAGTGTYNEQFF. CDR3 sequence (DNA): TGTGCCAGCAGCTCACCCGCCGGGACAGGGACCTACAATGAGCAGTTCTTC.

This clone was counted a single time. The chain links TRBV5-1 to TRBJ1-3; 9 positions agree with TRBD1. The CDR3 length is 17 residues. Germline V gene sequence: CDR1 SGHRS, CDR2 YFSETQ. J gave up 0 bases and V 0 bases, and 4 bases lay outside the gene matches. The CDR3 here is CASSLVTGGISGNTIYF. The CDR3 nucleotides are TGCGCCAGCAGCTTGGTGACAGGGGGGATCTCTGGAAACACCATATATTTT.

This clone is categorized as medium-sized. The rearrangement links TRBV6-5 to TRBJ2-3; 12 bases map to TRBD2. This CDR3 is 15 amino acids long. Germline V gene sequence: CDR1 MNHEY, CDR2 SVGAGI. With V trimmed by 8 bases and J by 0 bases, 3 bases remained unmatched. The CDR3 region has the DNA TGTGCCAGCCTCGGACTAGCGGGAAGCACAGATACGCAGTATTTT. Amino acids: CASLGLAGSTDTQYF.

This chain joins TRBV7-9 and TRBJ1-3; no reliable D call. Germline CDR1 and CDR2: SEHNR and FQNEAQ (reference sequence). Trimming removed 7 bases at V and 2 bases at J, with 15 bases between. This CDR3 contains 15 residues. The CDR3 DNA reads as TGTGCCAGCAAGCTCGAGGGCAGTACTGGAAACACCATATATTTT. It codes for CASKLEGSTGNTIYF.

Here the CDR3 DNA reads TGTGCCAGCAGCCCCCAAGACCCGCGGGGAGGTGAAAAACTGTTTTTT. This gives the protein CASSPQDPRGGEKLFF. The chain employs TRBV5-6 and TRBJ1-4, with D unclear. CDR3 length: 16 amino acids. Germline CDR1 SGHDT, CDR2 YYEEEE. V dropped 4 bases and J dropped 7 bases, with 20 bases sitting between them.

This clone came up a few times. This chain uses TRBV5-5 with TRBJ2-3; 8 positions agree with TRBD2. Germline-derived CDR1 and CDR2 are SGHKS and YYEKEE (reference sequence). This CDR3 has 14 residues. V lost 5 bases, J lost 2 bases, and 4 bases stayed unmatched. The CDR3 loop reads CASSLAGITDTQYF. CDR3 DNA: TGTGCCAGCAGTTTAGCGGGAATCACAGATACGCAGTATTTT.

This clone was seen a few times. This chain joins TRBV20-1 and TRBJ2-1; weak D call: TRBD2 (5 bases). CDR1 is DFQATT, CDR2 SNEGSKA, per germline (reference sequence). The CDR3 runs 15 residues. V was trimmed by 3 bases and J by 7 bases, leaving 19 bases between them. The CDR3 is CSASPSMGVQNEQFF. DNA for the CDR3: TGCAGTGCTAGTCCCTCGATGGGAGTTCAAAATGAGCAGTTCTTC.

The chain has TRBV6-5 and TRBJ2-7; 7 bases are a match to TRBD2. The germline V gene encodes CDR1 MNHEY and CDR2 SVGAGI. CDR3 size: 14 residues. V was clipped by 6 bases and J by 7 bases; unmatched bases: 12. CDR3 protein: CASSRRVFGGEQYF. The CDR3 DNA reads as TGTGCCAGCAGCCGGAGGGTATTCGGGGGGGAGCAGTACTTC.

This clone appeared a few times. V is TRBV19 and J is TRBJ1-4; 7 bases fit TRBD1. CDR1 and CDR2 from the germline V gene are LNHDA and SQIVND (reference sequence). J was trimmed by 4 bases and V by 4 bases; bases with no gene match: 3. The CDR3 has 14 amino acids. This CDR3 is CASSNRDSNEKLFF. In nucleotides, the CDR3 is TGTGCCAGTAGTAACCGGGACAGTAATGAAAAACTGTTTTTT.

The chain carries TRBV28 and TRBJ1-4, with D hard to call. The CDR3 sequence is 13 residues long. Germline V CDR1 and CDR2: MDHEN, SYDVKM. V lost 10 bases to trimming and J lost 9 bases, with 18 bases between them. CDR3 sequence reads: CAISRGDLQKLFF. The CDR3 region has the DNA TGTGCCATCTCGCGCGGGGATCTGCAAAAACTGTTTTTT.

The chain couples TRBV4-3 to TRBJ2-5; perhaps TRBD1 as D (8 bases). V was trimmed by 1 base and J by 5 bases, leaving 14 bases between them. This CDR3 is 15 amino acids long. In germline, CDR1 is LGHNA, CDR2 YSLEER. CDR3 sequence: CASSQGNRGGETQYF. The CDR3 nucleotides are TGCGCCAGCAGCCAAGGCAACAGGGGGGGGGAGACCCAGTACTTC.

The chain joins TRBV20-1 to TRBJ1-2, with D perhaps matching TRBD1 (6 bases). Germline assignment: CDR1 DFQATT and CDR2 SNEGSKA (reference sequence). V dropped 5 bases and J dropped 12 bases, with 16 bases sitting between them. CDR3 length: 11 amino acids. Written as DNA, the CDR3 is TGCAGTGCTTCCCTAGGGGGATCCAACACCTTC. Translating it yields CSASLGGSNTF.

The rearrangement links TRBV4-2 to TRBJ1-1, with 12 bases fitting TRBD1. This CDR3 spans 17 amino acids. V lost 4 bases and J lost 0; bases outside the gene matches: 6. The germline gives CDR1 LGHNA, CDR2 YNFKEQ. For the CDR3, the DNA is TGTGCCAGCAGCCCAGGGACAGGGGGCACCATGAACACTGAAGCTTTCTTT. Protein: CASSPGTGGTMNTEAFF.

The V gene is TRBV10-3, the J gene TRBJ1-6; 9 bases fit TRBD1. The junction had 5 bases not matched to a gene; V was cut back by 5 bases and J by 6 bases. The CDR3 consists of 15 residues. Germline V gene lookup returns CDR1 ENHRY and CDR2 SYGVKD. This chain's CDR3 is CAISIGGQGNSPLHF. CDR3 coding DNA: TGTGCCATCAGTATCGGGGGACAGGGTAATTCACCCCTCCACTTT.